This T cell receptor (beta chain) appears in the sequencing data of a study of cytomegalovirus exposure and HLA in healthy donors. The study's findings and limits: The study flagged roughly 160 TCR beta chains as cytomegalovirus-associated. In vitro assays verified that three CMV-associated chains recognized CMV antigens specifically. Cytomegalovirus status was reportedly diagnosed by the classifier with high sensitivity and specificity.

Using immunoSEQ multiplex PCR, the repertoire was profiled, and TCRdb retains in-frame clones only, with some absent. The sample carries about 130,000 clones, just under 85% recorded once. To note about this clone: Its antigen is unidentified.

Germline values: CDR1 LGHNA, CDR2 YNFKEQ. Losses at the gene ends were 3 bases for V and 7 bases for J; bases not matched to a gene: 9. The CDR3 spans 16 residues. The donors were part of the validation cohort of some 120 subjects. That cohort was separate from the first cohort, which comprised 666 subjects. This sequence was found in a man aged 30 to 45 in good health and CMV-seropositive. The chain is built from TRBV4-2 and TRBJ2-1, with 10 bases aligning to TRBD2. The sequenced material came from PBMCs. The chain's CDR3 is CASSQLASGSVNEQFF. CDR3 nucleotides: TGTGCCAGCAGCCAGTTAGCTAGCGGGAGTGTAAATGAGCAGTTCTTC.